This T cell receptor beta chain came from a study of blood T cells in healthy people across ages. Study-level findings and limits: The long-lived group displayed more naive CD4+ cells, plus higher diversity, than the aged donors did. Measured against age, TCR beta diversity per million T cells decreased in a roughly linear manner.

Then a second PCR, running about 7 to 11 cycles, was carried out with a sample-barcoded 5' primer and a J-beta primer mix. Sequencing of every sample gave 3 million or more CDR3-containing paired-end reads. TCRdb reanalysed the 5' RACE reads using MiXCR and keeps one entry per CDR3 protein. The sample carries 1.2 million to 1.5 million distinct CDR3 sequences, approximately 63% recorded once. Peripheral blood samples of roughly 9.8 milliliters were drawn from each donor. Germline V gene lookup returns CDR1 DFQATT and CDR2 SNEGSKA (reference sequence). This CDR3 has 15 amino acids. V was pared by 0 bases and J by 2 bases, with 14 bases between. Note on this clonotype: Its antigen is unknown.

J is TRBJ2-7 and V is TRBV20-1; the D is unclear. The source is a man younger than 35 in good health. The specimen was blood. The CDR3 is CSARDAGEQTYEQYF. CDR3 nucleotide sequence: TGCAGTGCTAGAGATGCCGGTGAGCAGACCTACGAGCAGTACTTC.